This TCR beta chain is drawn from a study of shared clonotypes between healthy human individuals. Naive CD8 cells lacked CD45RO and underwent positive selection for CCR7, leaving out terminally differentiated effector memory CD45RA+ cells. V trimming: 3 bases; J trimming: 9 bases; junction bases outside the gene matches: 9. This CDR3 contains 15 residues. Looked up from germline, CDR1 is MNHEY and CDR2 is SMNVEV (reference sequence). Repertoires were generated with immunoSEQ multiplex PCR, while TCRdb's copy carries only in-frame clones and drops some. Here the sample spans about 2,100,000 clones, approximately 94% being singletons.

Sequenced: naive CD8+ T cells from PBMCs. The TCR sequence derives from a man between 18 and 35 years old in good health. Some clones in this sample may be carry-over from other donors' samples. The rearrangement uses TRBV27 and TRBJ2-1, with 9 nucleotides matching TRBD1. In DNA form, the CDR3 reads TGTGCCAGCAGTTTGGTCGGGACAGGGCGGCCTGAGCAGTTCTTC. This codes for CASSLVGTGRPEQFF.